Each of the 20 T cell receptor beta chains below was sequenced from the same sample in a study of response to subunit inactivated influenza vaccine. TCRdb re-analysed the RT-PCR reads in MiXCR, keeping a single row per CDR3 protein. The table shows about half a million distinct CDR3 sequences, with over 9.5% occurring only once. The sequencing here drew on PBMCs from blood, taken roughly 48 days after vaccination. The receptors come from a man aged 45-60 years who received an inactivated influenza vaccine.

This chain uses TRBV5-4 with TRBJ2-5; TRBD2 might be the D (5 bases). Germline CDR1 is SGHNT and CDR2 is YYREEE (reference sequence). The CDR3 loop spans 15 amino acids. The V end was cut by 4 bases, the J end by 3 bases, with 16 bases between. As DNA, the CDR3 is TGTGCCAGCAGCATTGACCGGTCGCGGGAAGAGACCCAGTACTTC. Translating it yields CASSIDRSREETQYF. Using reference TRBV5-4 and TRBJ2-5 for the parts outside the CDR3, the full variable domain is ETGVTQSPTHLIKTRGQQVTLRCSSQSGHNTVSWYQQALGQGPQFIFQYYREEENGRGNFPPRFSGLQFPNYSSELNVNALELDDSALYLCASSIDRSREETQYFGPGTRLLVL.

This clonotype was observed at least ten times. The V call is TRBV12-3 or TRBV12-4, the J call TRBJ2-7, with 8 nucleotides matching TRBD2. This CDR3 region has 15 residues. V lost 6 bases and J lost 2; bases outside the gene matches: 9. CDR3 in amino acids: CASRVSGSRAYEQYF. The CDR3 region has the DNA TGTGCCAGCAGAGTAAGCGGGAGTCGGGCCTACGAGCAGTACTTC.

This clonotype came up a few times. V and J are TRBV5-1 and TRBJ2-7; 8 bases are shared with TRBD1. Looked up from germline, CDR1 is SGHRS and CDR2 is YFSETQ. The trim removed 4 bases at V and 3 bases at J, leaving 6 bases unmatched. This CDR3 is 14 amino acids long. For the CDR3, the DNA is TGCGCCAGCAGCGCGACAGGGGCCGACTACGAGCAGTACTTC. Amino acids: CASSATGADYEQYF.

This clonotype was counted ten times or more. The chain has TRBV5-1 and TRBJ2-7; the D is unclear. Germline values: CDR1 SGHRS, CDR2 YFSETQ. This CDR3 is built from 13 residues. V dropped 5 bases and J dropped 5 bases, with 14 bases sitting between them. The CDR3 DNA is TGCGCCAGCAGGCCCTCCTCCCGGGACGAGCAGTACTTC. Translation: CASRPSSRDEQYF.

This clonotype has ten or more counts. V and J are TRBV20-1 and TRBJ2-1; 8 nucleotides agree with TRBD2. The CDR3 is 13 residues long. V dropped 8 bases and J dropped 7; count of bases not matched to a gene: 10. Germline CDR1 DFQATT, CDR2 SNEGSKA (reference sequence). The chain's CDR3 is CSSTPGGVNEQFF. In DNA, the CDR3 is TGCAGTTCGACACCGGGGGGGGTAAATGAGCAGTTCTTC.

The table lists this clonotype with a few counts. This CDR3 reads CASSSRDEETQYF. DNA for the CDR3: TGTGCCAGCAGTTCCCGGGACGAAGAGACCCAGTACTTC. The chain couples TRBV12-3 or TRBV12-4 to TRBJ2-5; the D gene could be TRBD1 or TRBD2 (5 bases each). V lost 4 bases to trimming and J lost 3 bases, with 9 bases between them. This CDR3 contains 13 residues.

In its sample, this clonotype was seen a few times. This sequence joins TRBV6-5 and TRBJ1-6, with D tentatively TRBD1 (5 bases). Germline V lookup: CDR1 MNHEY, CDR2 SVGAGI. The CDR3 is made up of 15 amino acids. Trimming left V 2 bases short and J 0 bases short, with 5 bases between. The CDR3 loop is CASSYRGSYNSPLHF. CDR3 nucleotides: TGTGCCAGCAGTTACAGGGGCTCCTATAATTCACCCCTCCACTTT.

This clonotype was seen more than once but under ten times. The rearrangement joins TRBV4-3 to TRBJ2-1; 10 bases fit TRBD2. V was pared by 4 bases and J by 5 bases, with 5 bases of the junction left unmatched. Germline CDR1 reads LGHNA; CDR2 reads YSLEER. The CDR3 sequence is 15 residues long. CDR3 DNA sequence: TGCGCCAGCAGCCCAAAGGGACTAGCGAACAATGAGCAGTTCTTC. Protein product: CASSPKGLANNEQFF.

V gene TRBV7-9 combines with J gene TRBJ2-1; the D gene is possibly TRBD1 (6 bases). Germline CDR1 reads SEHNR; CDR2 reads FQNEAQ (reference sequence). CDR3 length: 14 residues. V was clipped by 5 bases and J by 4 bases, with 12 bases between them. DNA for the CDR3: TGTGCCAGCAGCGACAGGAATTTTTACAATGAGCAGTTCTTC. It encodes CASSDRNFYNEQFF.

A word on this clonotype: With a much larger clone just one base away, this may be a read error. This rearrangement joins TRBV15 to TRBJ2-1, with 7 bases lining up with TRBD2. The J call is doubtful: the DNA matches TRBJ2-7 better. CDR3 length equals 15 residues. Germline CDR1 is LNHNV and CDR2 is YYDKDF (reference sequence). CDR3 protein: CATSRDLGGVREQYF. CDR3 bases: TGTGCCACCAGCAGAGATCTGGGAGGGGTCAGGGAGCAGTACTTC.

This clonotype was counted many times. V gene TRBV20-1 combines with J gene TRBJ1-5; 7 bases are shared with TRBD1. This CDR3 is built from 13 residues. CDR1 is DFQATT, CDR2 SNEGSKA, per germline (reference sequence). The ends lost 1 base at V and 8 bases at J; junction bases unmatched: 5. The CDR3 sequence is CSARVPQGKPQHF. CDR3 sequence (DNA): TGCAGTGCTAGAGTTCCACAGGGGAAGCCCCAGCATTTT.

This clonotype was detected a few times. V usage is TRBV27 and J usage is TRBJ1-5; possible D gene TRBD1, 6 bases. Germline V lookup: CDR1 MNHEY, CDR2 SMNVEV (reference sequence). The CDR3 is 19 amino acids. The V and J ends lost 0 bases and 2 bases respectively, with 20 bases between them. DNA for the CDR3: TGTGCCAGCAGTTTATCGAACCACAACAGGGATCAAGGCAATCAGCCCCAGCATTTT. Translated: CASSLSNHNRDQGNQPQHF.

The chain links TRBV11-3 to TRBJ1-5; tentative D call: TRBD1 (6 bases). Germline V gives CDR1 SGHNT, CDR2 YENEEA. The CDR3 has 18 amino acids. V lost 1 base and J lost 1, with 17 bases in between. CDR3 in amino acids: CASSLVVYRALSNQPQHF. Written as DNA, the CDR3 is TGTGCCAGCAGCTTAGTGGTCTACAGGGCCCTAAGCAATCAGCCCCAGCATTTT.

The chain links TRBV20-1 to TRBJ2-7, with D possibly matching TRBD1 (5 bases). Trimming took off 0 bases at V and 3 bases at J, with 15 bases between the two ends. The germline gives CDR1 DFQATT, CDR2 SNEGSKA (reference sequence). The CDR3 runs to 15 residues. Here the CDR3 DNA reads TGCAGTGCTAGAGAATTTCAGGACAACGACTACGAGCAGTACTTC. As protein: CSAREFQDNDYEQYF.

The CDR3 region has the DNA TGCGCCAGCAGCAAAAGACCTAGGGGAGGATCGAACACCGGGGAGCTGTTTTTT. Residues: CASSKRPRGGSNTGELFF. This chain uses TRBV5-1 with TRBJ2-2; D perhaps matches TRBD2 (6 bases). The V gene's germline CDR1 is SGHRS and CDR2 YFSETQ. This CDR3 region has 18 residues. V was pared by 4 bases and J by 0 bases, with 19 bases between.

The J gene is TRBJ2-1, the V gene TRBV25-1; 12 bases are a match to TRBD2. The CDR3 is 13 amino acids. Germline CDR1 and CDR2: MGHDK and SYGVNS. V gave up 4 bases and J gave up 9 bases; unmatched junction bases: 1. Here the CDR3 reads CASSGGLAGEQFF. DNA of the CDR3: TGTGCCAGCAGTGGGGGACTAGCGGGTGAGCAGTTCTTC.

This clonotype was detected ten times or more. This chain uses TRBV5-1 with TRBJ2-3, with TRBD1 matching over 9 bases. The germline V gene encodes CDR1 SGHRS and CDR2 YFSETQ. This CDR3 spans 14 amino acids. Germline trimming cut 4 bases from V and 4 bases from J; bases unmatched to any gene: 4. The CDR3 DNA reads TGCGCCAGCAGCGTGGACAGGGGAGCAGATACGCAGTATTTT. Protein: CASSVDRGADTQYF.

V gene TRBV4-1 combines with J gene TRBJ1-3; 7 nucleotides agree with TRBD1. Germline assignment: CDR1 MGHRA and CDR2 YSYEKL. Losses at the gene ends were 2 bases for V and 0 bases for J; bases not matched to a gene: 7. The CDR3 runs 17 residues. The CDR3 nucleotides are TGCGCCAGCAGCCAACCGGGACAGAAGATCTCTGGAAACACCATATATTTT. Its protein product is CASSQPGQKISGNTIYF.

This clonotype was counted only a few times. The chain has TRBV14 and TRBJ2-1; D uncertain. With 0 bases removed from V and 0 bases from J, the gap between germline ends came to 6 bases. The CDR3 covers 15 residues. Germline V gives CDR1 SGHDN, CDR2 FVKESK. This chain's CDR3 is CASSQEPRSYNEQFF. In DNA, the CDR3 is TGTGCCAGCAGCCAAGAACCCCGCTCCTACAATGAGCAGTTCTTC.

This clonotype was observed a few times. This chain links TRBV20-1 with TRBJ2-7; TRBD2 agrees at 8 bases. The CDR3 totals 15 residues. CDR1 is DFQATT, CDR2 SNEGSKA, per germline (reference sequence). Unmatched junction bases numbered 10, after V lost 1 base and J lost 5 bases. CDR3 sequence reads: CSARVPTGGGDEQYF. CDR3 nucleotides: TGCAGTGCTAGAGTCCCGACGGGGGGGGGCGACGAGCAGTACTTC.